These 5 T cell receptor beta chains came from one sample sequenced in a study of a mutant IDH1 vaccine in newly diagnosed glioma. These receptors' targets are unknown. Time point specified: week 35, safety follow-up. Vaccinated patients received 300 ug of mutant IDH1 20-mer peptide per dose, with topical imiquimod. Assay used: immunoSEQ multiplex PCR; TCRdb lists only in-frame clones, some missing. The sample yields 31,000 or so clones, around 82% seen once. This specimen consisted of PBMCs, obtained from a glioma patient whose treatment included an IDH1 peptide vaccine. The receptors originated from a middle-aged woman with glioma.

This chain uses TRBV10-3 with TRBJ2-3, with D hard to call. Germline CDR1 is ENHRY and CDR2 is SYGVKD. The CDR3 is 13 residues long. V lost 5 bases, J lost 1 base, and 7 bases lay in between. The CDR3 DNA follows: TGTGCCATCAGTTCTAGTGGCACAGATACGCAGTATTTT. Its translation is CAISSSGTDTQYF.

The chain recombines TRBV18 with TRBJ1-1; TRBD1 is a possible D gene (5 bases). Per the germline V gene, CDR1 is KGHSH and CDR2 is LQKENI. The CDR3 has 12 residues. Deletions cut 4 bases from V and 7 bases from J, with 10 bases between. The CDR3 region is CASSQQEVEAFF. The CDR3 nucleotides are TGTGCCAGCTCACAACAGGAGGTTGAAGCTTTCTTT.

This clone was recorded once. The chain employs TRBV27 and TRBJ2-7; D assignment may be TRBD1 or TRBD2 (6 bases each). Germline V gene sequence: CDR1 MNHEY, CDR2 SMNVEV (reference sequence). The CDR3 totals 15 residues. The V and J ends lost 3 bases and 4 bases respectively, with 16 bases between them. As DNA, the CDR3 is TGTGCCAGCAGTTTTTTACGTCAGGGGACTTACGAGCAGTACTTC. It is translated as CASSFLRQGTYEQYF.

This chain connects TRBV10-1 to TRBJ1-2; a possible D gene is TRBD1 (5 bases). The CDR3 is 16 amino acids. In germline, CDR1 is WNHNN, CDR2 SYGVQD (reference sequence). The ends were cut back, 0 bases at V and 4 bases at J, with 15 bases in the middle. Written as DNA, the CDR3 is TGCGCCAGCAGTGAGTCGAGGGGCTCCCGAGGCTATGGCTACACCTTC. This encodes CASSESRGSRGYGYTF.

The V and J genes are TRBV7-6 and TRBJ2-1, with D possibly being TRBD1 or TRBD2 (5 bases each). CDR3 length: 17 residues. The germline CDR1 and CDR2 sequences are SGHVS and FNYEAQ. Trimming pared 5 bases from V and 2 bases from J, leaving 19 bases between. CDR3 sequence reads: CASSLSRGAGPYNEQFF. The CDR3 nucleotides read TGTGCCAGCAGCCTAAGCCGGGGCGCCGGGCCCTACAATGAGCAGTTCTTC.